The next 3 T cell receptor beta chains were all read from a single sample in a study of regulatory T cells in long-lasting Graves disease. Building of the TCR beta libraries involved iRepertoire HTBI primers and Arm-PCR of CDR3 regions. TCRdb itself ran the multiplex PCR reads through MiXCR, one entry per CDR3 protein. This table has about 530,000 distinct CDR3 sequences, 15% to 20% appearing once. Time point indicated: newly diagnosed GD, antithyroid drugs for less than 3 months. Preparation of the TCR library used RNA extracted from PBMCs. The same specimen was also included in a second study, on T cells in Graves' hyperthyroidism and ophthalmopathy.

Source: peripheral blood mononuclear cells (PBMCs), taken at new diagnosis, from a patient treated with antithyroid drugs. The receptor source for this set is a woman between 40 and 65 years old with Graves disease.

The chain joins TRBV3-1 to TRBJ2-5; tentatively, D is TRBD2 (5 bases). The CDR3 length is 14 residues. Germline CDR1 is LGHDT and CDR2 is YNNKEL (reference sequence). V lost 5 bases and J lost 4, with 14 bases in between. The CDR3 nucleotides read TGTGCCAGCAGCTTTGGACGGGGTCGAGAGACCCAGTACTTC. This sequence encodes CASSFGRGRETQYF.

This clonotype was picked up many times. J is TRBJ2-7 and V is TRBV6-1; TRBD1 matches at 9 bases. J lost 5 bases, V lost 6 bases, and 17 bases had no gene match. This CDR3 region has 17 residues. Germline CDR1 and CDR2: MNHNS and SASEGT. The CDR3: CASRDHAEGQGAHEQYF. The CDR3 DNA follows: TGTGCCAGCAGGGACCACGCAGAGGGACAGGGAGCCCACGAGCAGTACTTC.

The sample holds many counts of this clonotype. The gene calls are TRBV12-3 or TRBV12-4 and TRBJ1-2, with D possibly being TRBD1 (5 bases). The CDR3 runs 12 residues. Trimming took off 5 bases at V and 8 bases at J, with 12 bases between the two ends. Here the CDR3 DNA reads TGTGCCAGCAGTGCCGGGACGGGAGGCTACACCTTC. It is translated as CASSAGTGGYTF.